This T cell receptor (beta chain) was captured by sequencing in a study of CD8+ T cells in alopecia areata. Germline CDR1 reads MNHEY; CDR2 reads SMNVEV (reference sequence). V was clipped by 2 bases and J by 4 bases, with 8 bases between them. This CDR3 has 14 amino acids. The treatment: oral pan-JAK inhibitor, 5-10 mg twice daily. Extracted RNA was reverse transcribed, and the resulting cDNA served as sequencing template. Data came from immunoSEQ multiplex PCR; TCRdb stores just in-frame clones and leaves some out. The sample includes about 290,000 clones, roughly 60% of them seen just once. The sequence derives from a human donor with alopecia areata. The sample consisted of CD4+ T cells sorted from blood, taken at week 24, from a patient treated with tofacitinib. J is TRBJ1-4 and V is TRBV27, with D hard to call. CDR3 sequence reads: CASSLAGYNEKLFF. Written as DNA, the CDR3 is TGTGCCAGCAGTTTAGCCGGGTATAATGAAAAACTGTTTTTT.